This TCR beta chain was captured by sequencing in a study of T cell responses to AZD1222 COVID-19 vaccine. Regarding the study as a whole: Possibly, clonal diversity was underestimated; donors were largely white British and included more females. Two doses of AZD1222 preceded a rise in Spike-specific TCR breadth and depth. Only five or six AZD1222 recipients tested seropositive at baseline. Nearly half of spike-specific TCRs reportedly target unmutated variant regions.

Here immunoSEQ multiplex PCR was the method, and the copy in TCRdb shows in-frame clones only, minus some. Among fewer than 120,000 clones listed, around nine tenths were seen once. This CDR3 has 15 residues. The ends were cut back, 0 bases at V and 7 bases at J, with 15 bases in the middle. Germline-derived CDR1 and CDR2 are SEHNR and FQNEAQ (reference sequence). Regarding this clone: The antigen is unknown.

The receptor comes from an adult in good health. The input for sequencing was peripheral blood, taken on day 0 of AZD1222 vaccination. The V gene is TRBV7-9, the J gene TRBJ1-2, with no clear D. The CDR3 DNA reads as TGTGCCAGCAGCTTAGCGGGCAGTGGGAAGGCTGGCTACACCTTC. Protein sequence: CASSLAGSGKAGYTF.